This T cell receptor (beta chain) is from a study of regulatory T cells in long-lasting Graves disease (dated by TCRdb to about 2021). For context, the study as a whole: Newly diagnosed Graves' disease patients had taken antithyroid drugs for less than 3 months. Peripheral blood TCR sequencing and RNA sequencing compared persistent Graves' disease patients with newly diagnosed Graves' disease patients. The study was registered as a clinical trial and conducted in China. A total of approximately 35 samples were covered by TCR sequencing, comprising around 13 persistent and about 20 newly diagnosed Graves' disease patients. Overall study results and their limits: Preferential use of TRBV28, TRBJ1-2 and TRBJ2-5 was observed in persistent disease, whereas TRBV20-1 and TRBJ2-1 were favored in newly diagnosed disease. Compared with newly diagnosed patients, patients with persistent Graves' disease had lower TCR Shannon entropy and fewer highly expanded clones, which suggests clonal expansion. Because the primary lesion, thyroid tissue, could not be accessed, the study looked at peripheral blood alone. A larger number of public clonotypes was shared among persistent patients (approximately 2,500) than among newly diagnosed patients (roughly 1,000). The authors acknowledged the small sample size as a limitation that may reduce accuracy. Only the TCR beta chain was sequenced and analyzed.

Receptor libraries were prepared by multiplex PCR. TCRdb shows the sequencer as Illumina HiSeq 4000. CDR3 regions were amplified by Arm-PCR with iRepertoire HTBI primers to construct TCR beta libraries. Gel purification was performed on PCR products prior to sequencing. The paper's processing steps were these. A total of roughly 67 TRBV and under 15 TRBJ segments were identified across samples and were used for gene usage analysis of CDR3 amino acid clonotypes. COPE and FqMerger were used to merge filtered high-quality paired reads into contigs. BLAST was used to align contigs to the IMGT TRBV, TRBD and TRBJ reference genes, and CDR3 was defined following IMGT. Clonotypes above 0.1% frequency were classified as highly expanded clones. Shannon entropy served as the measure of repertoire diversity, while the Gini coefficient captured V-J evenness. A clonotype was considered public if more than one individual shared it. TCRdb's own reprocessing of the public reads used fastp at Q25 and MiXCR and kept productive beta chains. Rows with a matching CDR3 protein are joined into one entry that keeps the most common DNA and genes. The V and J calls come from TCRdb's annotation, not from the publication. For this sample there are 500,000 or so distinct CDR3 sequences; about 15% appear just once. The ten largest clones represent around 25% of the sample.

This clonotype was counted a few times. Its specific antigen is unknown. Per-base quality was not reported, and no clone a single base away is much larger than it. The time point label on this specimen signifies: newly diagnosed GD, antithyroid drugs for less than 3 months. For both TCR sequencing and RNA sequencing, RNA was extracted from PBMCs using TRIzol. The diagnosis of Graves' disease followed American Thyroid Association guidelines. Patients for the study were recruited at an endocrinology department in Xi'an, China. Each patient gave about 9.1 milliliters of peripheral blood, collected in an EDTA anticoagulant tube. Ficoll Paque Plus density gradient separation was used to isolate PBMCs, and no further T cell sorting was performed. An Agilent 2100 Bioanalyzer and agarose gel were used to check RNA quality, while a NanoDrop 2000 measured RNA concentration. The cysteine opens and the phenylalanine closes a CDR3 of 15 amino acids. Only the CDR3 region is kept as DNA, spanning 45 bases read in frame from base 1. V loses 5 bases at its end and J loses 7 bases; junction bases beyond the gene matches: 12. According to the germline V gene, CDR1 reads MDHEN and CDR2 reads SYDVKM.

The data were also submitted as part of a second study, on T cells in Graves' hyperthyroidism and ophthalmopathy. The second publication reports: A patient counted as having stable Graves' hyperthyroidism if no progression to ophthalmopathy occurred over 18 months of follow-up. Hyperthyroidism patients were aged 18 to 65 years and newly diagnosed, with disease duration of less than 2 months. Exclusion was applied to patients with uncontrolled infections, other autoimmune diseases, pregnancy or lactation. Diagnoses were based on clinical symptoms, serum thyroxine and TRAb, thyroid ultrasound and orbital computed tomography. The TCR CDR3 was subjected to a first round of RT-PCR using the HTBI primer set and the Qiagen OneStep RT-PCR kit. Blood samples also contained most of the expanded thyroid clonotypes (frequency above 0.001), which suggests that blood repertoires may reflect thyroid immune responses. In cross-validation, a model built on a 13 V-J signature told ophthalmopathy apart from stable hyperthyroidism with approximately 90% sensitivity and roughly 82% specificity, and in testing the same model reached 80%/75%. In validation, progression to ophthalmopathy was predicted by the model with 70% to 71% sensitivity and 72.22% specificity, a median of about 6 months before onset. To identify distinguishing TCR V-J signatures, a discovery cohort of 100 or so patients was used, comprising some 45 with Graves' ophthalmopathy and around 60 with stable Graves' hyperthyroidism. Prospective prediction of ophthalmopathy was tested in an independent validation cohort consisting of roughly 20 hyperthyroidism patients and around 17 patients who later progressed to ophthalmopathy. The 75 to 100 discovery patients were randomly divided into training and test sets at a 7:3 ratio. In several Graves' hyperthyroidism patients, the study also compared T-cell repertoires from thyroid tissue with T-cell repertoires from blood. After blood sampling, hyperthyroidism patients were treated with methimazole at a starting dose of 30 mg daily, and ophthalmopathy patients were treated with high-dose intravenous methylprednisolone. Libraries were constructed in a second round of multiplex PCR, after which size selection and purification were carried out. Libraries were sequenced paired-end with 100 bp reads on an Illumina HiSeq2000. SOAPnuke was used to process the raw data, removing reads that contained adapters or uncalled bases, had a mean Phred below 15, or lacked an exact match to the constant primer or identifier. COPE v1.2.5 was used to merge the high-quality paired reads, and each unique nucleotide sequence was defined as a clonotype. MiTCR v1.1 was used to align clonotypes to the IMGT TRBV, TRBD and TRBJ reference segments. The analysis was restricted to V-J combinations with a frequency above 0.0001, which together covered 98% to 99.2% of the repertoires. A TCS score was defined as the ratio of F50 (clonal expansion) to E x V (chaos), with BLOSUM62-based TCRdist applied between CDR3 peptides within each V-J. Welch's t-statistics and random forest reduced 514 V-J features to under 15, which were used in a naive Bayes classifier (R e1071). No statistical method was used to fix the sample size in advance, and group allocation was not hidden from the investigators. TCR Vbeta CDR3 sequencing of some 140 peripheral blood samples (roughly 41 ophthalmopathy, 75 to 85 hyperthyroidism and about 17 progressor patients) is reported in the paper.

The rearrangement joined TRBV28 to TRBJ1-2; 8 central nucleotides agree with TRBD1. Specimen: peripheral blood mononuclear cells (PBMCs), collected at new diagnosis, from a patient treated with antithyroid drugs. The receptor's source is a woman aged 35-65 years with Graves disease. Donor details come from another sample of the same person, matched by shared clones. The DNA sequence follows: TGTGCCAGCAGTATACGACAGGGGCGGGCGTCTGGCTACACCTTC. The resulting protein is CASSIRQGRASGYTF.